This entry lists 9 T cell receptor beta chains sequenced from one sample in a study of shared clonotypes between healthy human individuals (dated by TCRdb to 2020 to 2021). The library was produced with the immunoSEQ multiplex PCR assay. Not all clones reach the TCRdb copy of this immuneACCESS table, which keeps in-frame sequences only. Checked studies attribute under half of the gap to unresolved V genes and leave the rest unexplained. The sample table lists around 2.1 million clones, nearly 97% of them with a count of one. The ten largest clones capture more than 0.1% of the sample. Sequencing input: naive CD4+ T cells sorted from blood. The cell subset or site label here, explained by the study, means: CD45RA+ positively selected. These receptors all stem from a man aged 18 to 30 in good health.

V is TRBV6-6 and J is TRBJ2-3, with 10 bases that match TRBD1. Germline V gene lookup returns CDR1 MNHNY and CDR2 SVGAGI (reference sequence). V trimming: 4 bases; J trimming: 4 bases; junction bases outside the gene matches: 2. The CDR3 totals 14 residues. The CDR3 region has the DNA TGTGCCAGCAGTTTAGGACAGGGGGCAGATACGCAGTATTTT. Translated, it gives CASSLGQGADTQYF.

The V gene is TRBV7-9, the J gene TRBJ1-4; D gene unclear. The CDR3 is made up of 14 amino acids. The V end was cut by 3 bases, the J end by 6 bases, with 11 bases between. Per germline, CDR1 SEHNR and CDR2 FQNEAQ (reference sequence). CDR3: CASSLKQGYEKLFF. The CDR3 coding sequence is TGTGCCAGCAGCTTGAAGCAAGGATATGAAAAACTGTTTTTT. Drawing the rest from reference TRBV7-9 and TRBJ1-4, the complete variable domain is DTGVSQNPRHKITKRGQNVTFRCDPISEHNRLYWYRQTLGQGPEFLTYFQNEAQLEKSRLLSDRFSAERPKGSFSTLEIQRTEQGDSAMYLCASSLKQGYEKLFFGSGTQLSVL.

The gene calls are TRBV11-2 and TRBJ2-7, with TRBD2 identical over 8 bases. The germline CDR1 and CDR2 sequences are SGHAT and FQNNGV. The CDR3 totals 15 residues. The trim removed 4 bases at V and 2 bases at J, leaving 7 bases unmatched. The chain's CDR3 is CASSSRTSRPYEQYF. The DNA of the CDR3 is TGTGCCAGCAGCTCCCGGACTAGCCGTCCCTACGAGCAGTACTTC.

This rearrangement joins TRBV28 to TRBJ1-2; D is uncertain. Germline lookup yields CDR1 MDHEN and CDR2 SYDVKM. This CDR3 contains 10 residues. This CDR3 is CASQSGGYTF. The CDR3 nucleotides are TGTGCTAGTCAATCTGGGGGCTACACCTTC.

Of note for this clone: Distinct nucleotide sequences in the sample also encode this CDR3. This chain links TRBV7-2 with TRBJ2-5; D might be TRBD2 (6 bases). The V end lost 3 bases, the J end lost 4 bases, and 9 bases lay between the germline ends. CDR1 is SGHTA and CDR2 is FQGNSA in the germline V gene. The CDR3 has 13 residues. Here the CDR3 DNA reads TGTGCCAGCAGCTTCGGAGGGGCAGAGACCCAGTACTTC. It yields the protein CASSFGGAETQYF.

The rearrangement uses TRBV9 and TRBJ1-5; TRBD1 matches 8 bases. The V segment lost 4 bases and the J segment 6 bases; nucleotides outside the gene matches: 12. This CDR3 contains 16 residues. The germline V gene encodes CDR1 SGDLS and CDR2 YYNGEE. The CDR3 coding sequence is TGTGCCAGCAGCATGGGGACAGGAGAAAGCGGTCAGCCCCAGCATTTT. This gives the protein CASSMGTGESGQPQHF.

The rearrangement uses TRBV19 and TRBJ2-7; 11 nucleotides match TRBD1. Germline assignment: CDR1 LNHDA and CDR2 SQIVND (reference sequence). V trimming: 5 bases; J trimming: 3 bases; junction bases outside the gene matches: 6. This CDR3 comprises 15 residues. In nucleotides, the CDR3 is TGTGCCAGTAGTCCATGGGGACAGGGGGACTACGAGCAGTACTTC. Translated: CASSPWGQGDYEQYF.

The J gene is TRBJ2-2, the V gene TRBV19; D might be TRBD1 (6 bases). The CDR3 spans 15 residues. CDR1 and CDR2 from the germline V gene are LNHDA and SQIVND (reference sequence). V lost 9 bases to trimming and J lost 3 bases, with 17 bases between them. The CDR3 DNA reads as TGTGCCAGCTCACAGGGCTGGGCGGACACCGGGGAGCTGTTTTTT. Translated: CASSQGWADTGELFF.

Remarks on this clone: The sample holds other DNA sequences that translate to the same CDR3. The rearrangement uses TRBV29-1 and TRBJ2-3; D is possibly TRBD2 (5 bases). Germline CDR1 is SQVTM and CDR2 is ANQGSEA. Trimming stripped 4 bases from V and 4 bases from J, with 9 bases between. CDR3 length equals 12 residues. DNA of the CDR3: TGCAGCGTTGTAAGCGGCGCAGATACGCAGTATTTT. Residues: CSVVSGADTQYF.